One and the same sample provided the 23 T cell receptor beta chains below, sequenced in a study of cytomegalovirus exposure and HLA in healthy donors. The study ran its PCR with 60 Vbeta and 13 Jbeta primers. Clones were read by immunoSEQ multiplex PCR, and TCRdb kept only the in-frame ones, dropping some. The sample has roughly 150,000 clones; around 79% are singletons. Material for sequencing was PBMCs. The receptor source for this set is a young man in good health and CMV-seropositive.

DNA of the CDR3: TGTGCCAGCAGCACTACCTCATCCGTAGTGGAGGAAAAACTGTTTTTT. It yields the protein CASSTTSSVVEEKLFF. V and J are TRBV7-9 and TRBJ1-4; D gene uncertain. CDR1 SEHNR and CDR2 FQNEAQ come from the germline V gene (reference sequence). Trimming stripped 5 bases from V and 8 bases from J, with 21 bases between. The CDR3 consists of 16 residues.

This chain connects TRBV29-1 to TRBJ2-1; D is perhaps TRBD2 (5 bases). The ends were cut back, 2 bases at V and 7 bases at J, with 9 bases in the middle. Germline V gene data show CDR1 as SQVTM and CDR2 as ANQGSEA. This CDR3 is 12 amino acids long. DNA of the CDR3: TGCAGCGTTGAACGGGGTCTTAATGAGCAGTTCTTC. Protein product: CSVERGLNEQFF.

The rearrangement joins TRBV7-8 to TRBJ1-3, with D possibly being TRBD1 (5 bases). The V gene's germline CDR1 is SGHVS and CDR2 FQNEAQ. Trimming removed 5 bases at V and 0 bases at J, with 11 bases between. The CDR3 has 15 amino acids. CDR3 bases: TGTGCCAGCAGCCCGGGACTGTTCTCTGGAAACACCATATATTTT. Translated: CASSPGLFSGNTIYF.

There are a few counts of this clone. Written as DNA, the CDR3 is TGTGCCATCGCGGATGGGAACACCGGGGAGCTGTTTTTT. Protein product: CAIADGNTGELFF. The rearrangement links TRBV10-3 to TRBJ2-2; D not resolved. The CDR3 contains 13 residues. CDR1 is ENHRY and CDR2 is SYGVKD in the germline V gene. Trimming cost V 8 bases and J 1 base, with 8 bases left between them.

A word on this clone: One end of the junction fails to match germline, which may point to a read error. Within the sample, other DNA sequences also encode this same CDR3. CDR3 DNA sequence: TGTGCCAGCAGCCCACAGGACGGAAACTCTGGGAACACCATATATTTT. It translates to CASSPQDGNSGNTIYF. This sequence joins TRBV9 and TRBJ1-3; a possible D gene is TRBD1 (5 bases). This CDR3 region has 16 residues. CDR1 SGDLS and CDR2 YYNGEE come from the germline V gene.

The V gene is TRBV4-1, the J gene TRBJ2-7; the match to TRBD2 covers 11 bases. Germline CDR1 and CDR2: MGHRA and YSYEKL. The J segment lost 1 base and the V segment lost 3 bases, leaving 2 bases of the junction unmatched. The CDR3 runs 15 residues. The CDR3 coding sequence is TGCGCCAGCAGCCATCTAGCGGGGGGTTCCTACGAGCAGTACTTC. Its translation: CASSHLAGGSYEQYF.

V and J are TRBV28 and TRBJ2-3; 8 bases match TRBD1. Germline CDR1 reads MDHEN; CDR2 reads SYDVKM. The CDR3 runs to 14 residues. Unmatched junction bases numbered 3, after V lost 3 bases and J lost 4 bases. The CDR3 bases are TGTGCCAGCAGTTTTGACAGGGGCTCAGATACGCAGTATTTT. Encoded protein: CASSFDRGSDTQYF.

This clone appeared a single time. The V and J genes are TRBV4-1 and TRBJ2-2; 7 bases are a match to TRBD1. V gave up 2 bases and J gave up 6 bases; unmatched junction bases: 12. The CDR3 has 17 residues. CDR1 MGHRA and CDR2 YSYEKL come from the germline V gene. For the CDR3, the DNA is TGCGCCAGCAGCCAAACCCGACAGGGTTCGAAGGCCGGGGAGCTGTTTTTT. Its protein is CASSQTRQGSKAGELFF.

The CDR3 sequence: CASSFPGLYEQYF. The CDR3 DNA is TGTGCCAGCAGTTTCCCAGGGCTCTACGAGCAGTACTTC. This chain uses TRBV28 with TRBJ2-7; tentative D call: TRBD1 (5 bases). Between the trimmed V and J ends, which lost 3 bases and 3 bases, there was a span of 9 bases. The CDR3 runs to 13 residues. CDR1 is MDHEN, CDR2 SYDVKM, per germline.

The chain uses TRBV7-2 and TRBJ1-1; 11 positions agree with TRBD1. Germline loops: CDR1 SGHTA, CDR2 FQGNSA. The CDR3 is 14 amino acids. Trimming took 5 bases from V and 7 from J; bases not matched to a gene: 6. CDR3 sequence: CASSTGQGALEAFF. In DNA, the CDR3 is TGTGCCAGCAGCACAGGACAGGGGGCTCTTGAAGCTTTCTTT.

The chain recombines TRBV9 with TRBJ2-2, with no clear D. In germline, CDR1 is SGDLS, CDR2 YYNGEE. There are 14 residues in the CDR3. The V end lost 4 bases, the J end lost 1 base, and 8 bases lay between the germline ends. The CDR3 DNA reads as TGTGCCAGCAGCCCCACGGGGAACACCGGGGAGCTGTTTTTT. Its protein is CASSPTGNTGELFF. Variable domain in full (rest from reference TRBV9 and TRBJ2-2): DSGVTQTPKHLITATGQRVTLRCSPRSGDLSVYWYQQSLDQGLQFLIQYYNGEERAKGNILERFSAQQFPDLHSELNLSSLELGDSALYFCASSPTGNTGELFFGEGSRLTVL.

This clone came up once. The chain carries TRBV5-1 and TRBJ2-1, with no clear D. CDR3 size: 13 residues. V was shortened by 5 bases and J by 4 bases, with 10 bases between the two germline ends. The V gene's germline CDR1 is SGHRS and CDR2 YFSETQ. The CDR3 bases are TGCGCCAGCAGACCTCTAGATTACAATGAGCAGTTCTTC. It codes for CASRPLDYNEQFF.

The genes are TRBV2 and TRBJ1-1, with 10 bases lining up with TRBD1. Germline V gene data show CDR1 as SNHLY and CDR2 as FYNNEI. Unmatched junction bases numbered 3, after V lost 4 bases and J lost 1 base. The CDR3 totals 15 residues. In DNA, the CDR3 is TGTGCCAGCAGTGGCCGACAGGGGGCGAACACTGAAGCTTTCTTT. Protein product: CASSGRQGANTEAFF.

This clone was counted a single time. V and J are TRBV4-1 and TRBJ1-4; 7 bases are shared with TRBD1. Trimming cost V 2 bases and J 5 bases; bases outside gene matches: 5. From germline, CDR1 is MGHRA and CDR2 YSYEKL. This CDR3 has 15 amino acids. The CDR3 loop is CASSQPTQGNEKLFF. The CDR3 bases are TGCGCCAGCAGCCAACCCACACAGGGGAATGAAAAACTGTTTTTT.

The CDR3 nucleotides read TGTGCCAGCCCTAAAAGCCTGGGACAGGGGTCCTACAATGAGCAGTTCTTC. Translation: CASPKSLGQGSYNEQFF. The chain is built from TRBV28 and TRBJ2-1; the match to TRBD1 covers 10 bases. Germline-derived CDR1 and CDR2 are MDHEN and SYDVKM. Trimming at V came to 8 bases and at J to 1 base, leaving 11 bases not matched to a gene. The CDR3 contains 17 residues. The full variable domain, its missing parts supplied by reference TRBV28 and TRBJ2-1, is DVKVTQSSRYLVKRTGEKVFLECVQDMDHENMFWYRQDPGLGLRLIYFSYDVKMKEKGDIPEGYSVSREKKERFSLILESASTNQTSMYLCASPKSLGQGSYNEQFFGPGTRLTVL.

This rearrangement joins TRBV6-5 to TRBJ2-1; 9 nucleotides align to TRBD2. V shed 3 bases and J 7 bases; nucleotides not matched to a gene: 10. Germline CDR1 MNHEY, CDR2 SVGAGI. CDR3 length equals 16 residues. CDR3 protein: CASSYLRAGGGNEQFF. DNA of the CDR3: TGTGCCAGCAGTTATTTGAGAGCGGGAGGTGGGAATGAGCAGTTCTTC.

This clone has just one count. The chain is built from TRBV29-1 and TRBJ2-7, with TRBD2 as a possible D gene (5 bases). This CDR3 spans 13 amino acids. Trimming pared 6 bases from V and 5 bases from J, leaving 17 bases between. The germline CDR1 and CDR2 sequences are SQVTM and ANQGSEA. The CDR3 region is CSVTRLVNNEQYF. CDR3 DNA sequence: TGCAGCGTCACTAGGCTAGTAAATAACGAGCAGTACTTC.

This chain links TRBV21-1 with TRBJ2-1; the table's TRBD2 call for D was not verified on the DNA. TRBV21-1 is classified as a pseudogene. There are 16 residues in the CDR3. This chain's CDR3 is CASSNVETRCGGEQFF. CDR3 nucleotides: TGTGCCAGCAGCAACGTCGAGACTAGGTGTGGGGGTGAGCAGTTCTTC.

V and J are TRBV6-5 and TRBJ1-2, with 7 nucleotides matching TRBD1. The CDR3 consists of 12 residues. Germline V gene lookup returns CDR1 MNHEY and CDR2 SVGAGI. Trimming at V came to 8 bases and at J to 2 bases, leaving 2 bases not matched to a gene. CDR3 DNA sequence: TGTGCCAGCGGGACAGCAAACTATGGCTACACCTTC. Protein product: CASGTANYGYTF.

The chain carries TRBV4-1 and TRBJ1-4; D gene ambiguous. CDR3 length: 13 residues. Germline CDR1 MGHRA, CDR2 YSYEKL. With 4 bases removed from V and 6 bases from J, the gap between germline ends came to 9 bases. The CDR3 DNA sequence: TGCGCCAGCAGCCGGCAGCAGGATGAAAAACTGTTTTTT. Translating gives CASSRQQDEKLFF.

This rearrangement joins TRBV5-6 to TRBJ2-7, with D perhaps TRBD1 (5 bases). The CDR3 is 13 amino acids. Germline lookup yields CDR1 SGHDT and CDR2 YYEEEE. The V end was cut by 6 bases, the J end by 0 bases, with 10 bases between. The DNA for the CDR3 is TGTGCCAGCATGGACACAGGCTCCTACGAGCAGTACTTC. Protein: CASMDTGSYEQYF.

The DNA of the CDR3 is TGTGCCAGCAGCTTGACCGACAGGTTAGGGGAGCTGTTTTTT. It yields the protein CASSLTDRLGELFF. J is TRBJ2-2 and V is TRBV5-4; a possible D gene is TRBD1 (6 bases). This CDR3 is 14 amino acids long. The V end lost 1 base, the J end lost 8 bases, and 12 bases lay between the germline ends. Germline CDR1 SGHNT, CDR2 YYREEE (reference sequence). Full variable domain (missing parts from reference TRBV5-4 and TRBJ2-2): ETGVTQSPTHLIKTRGQQVTLRCSSQSGHNTVSWYQQALGQGPQFIFQYYREEENGRGNFPPRFSGLQFPNYSSELNVNALELDDSALYLCASSLTDRLGELFFGEGSRLTVL.

The rearrangement uses TRBV4-1 and TRBJ1-5, with a tentative D call TRBD1 (6 bases). This CDR3 spans 18 amino acids. Germline values: CDR1 MGHRA, CDR2 YSYEKL. Trimming took 3 bases from V and 0 from J, leaving 18 bases between them. The chain's CDR3 is CASSQALTGIYSNQPQHF. CDR3 nucleotides: TGCGCCAGCAGCCAGGCCTTAACAGGGATTTATAGCAATCAGCCCCAGCATTTT.